The clone carrying this T cell receptor beta chain appeared a few times. Assay: immunoSEQ multiplex PCR; the TCRdb copy retains only in-frame clones and omits some. This table holds about 71,000 clones, roughly three quarters found once. The sample is drawn from a study of OX40 agonist ivuxolimab in advanced cancers. About the research overall: Of mixed ages from about 23 to 79 and averaging about 60 years, the group was roughly 83% male.

Autoimmune disease history or systemic immunosuppression excluded patients. The CDR3 totals 13 residues. Losses at the gene ends were 10 bases for V and 2 bases for J; bases not matched to a gene: 7. Per germline, CDR1 MGHDK and CDR2 SYGVNS. This receptor was taken from an adult with an advanced solid tumor such as melanoma, head and neck, liver or kidney cancer. The sample here was CD4+ or CD8+ T cells sorted from blood, taken in a trial of the OX40 agonist ivuxolimab. This chain joins TRBV25-1 and TRBJ2-5, with 7 positions matching TRBD1. The CDR3 nucleotides are TGTGCCACCGGGGCAGGGGGACAAGAGACCCAGTACTTC. Protein sequence: CATGAGGQETQYF.